This TCR beta chain was sequenced during a study of blood T cell repertoires in COVID-19. Study in general: Samples taken during acute and convalescent COVID-19 were collected in the United States, Italy and Spain. The cDNA or gDNA used as material had been derived from T cells, B-cell-depleted T cells, or PBMCs.

V was pared by 4 bases and J by 2 bases, with 4 bases of the junction left unmatched. The CDR3 runs to 15 residues. Germline-derived CDR1 and CDR2 are WNHNN and SYGVQD (reference sequence). Clones were sequenced by immunoSEQ multiplex PCR, and TCRdb holds only the in-frame ones, with some missing. This table has about 220,000 clones, 80% to 90% appearing once. The chain uses TRBV10-1 and TRBJ2-1; 8 positions agree with TRBD2. The clonotype was recovered from a man in his forties or fifties with acute or convalescent COVID-19. Sequencing was done on a sample of peripheral blood. For the CDR3, the DNA is TGCGCCAGCAGTGCTATGCGGGGGGCCTACAATGAGCAGTTCTTC. Its translation is CASSAMRGAYNEQFF.